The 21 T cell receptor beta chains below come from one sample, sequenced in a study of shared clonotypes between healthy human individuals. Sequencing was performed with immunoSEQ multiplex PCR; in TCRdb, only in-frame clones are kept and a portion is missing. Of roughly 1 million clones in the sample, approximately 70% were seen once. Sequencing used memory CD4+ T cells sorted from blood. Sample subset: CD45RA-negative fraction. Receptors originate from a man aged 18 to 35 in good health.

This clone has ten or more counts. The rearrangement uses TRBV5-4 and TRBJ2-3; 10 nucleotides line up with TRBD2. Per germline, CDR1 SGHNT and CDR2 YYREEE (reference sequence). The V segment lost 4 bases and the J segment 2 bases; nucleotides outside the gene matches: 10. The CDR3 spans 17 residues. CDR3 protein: CASSPGLALRNTDTQYF. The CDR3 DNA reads TGTGCCAGCAGCCCGGGACTAGCGCTACGCAACACAGATACGCAGTATTTT.

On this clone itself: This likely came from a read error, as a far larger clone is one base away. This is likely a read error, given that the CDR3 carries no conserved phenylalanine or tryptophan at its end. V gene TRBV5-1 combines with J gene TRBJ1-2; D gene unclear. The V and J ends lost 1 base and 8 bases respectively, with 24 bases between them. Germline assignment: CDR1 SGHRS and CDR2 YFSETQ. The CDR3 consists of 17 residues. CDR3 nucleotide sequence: TGCGCCAGCAGCTTGAACCGCGCCGTCTCCCCGACGGGGGGCTACACCCTC. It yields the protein CASSLNRAVSPTGGYTL.

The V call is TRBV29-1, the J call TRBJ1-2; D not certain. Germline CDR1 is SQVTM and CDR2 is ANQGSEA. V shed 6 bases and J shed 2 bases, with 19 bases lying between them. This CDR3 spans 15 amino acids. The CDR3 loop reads CSVLKASGANYGYTF. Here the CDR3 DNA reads TGCAGCGTCCTGAAGGCGTCAGGAGCGAACTATGGCTACACCTTC.

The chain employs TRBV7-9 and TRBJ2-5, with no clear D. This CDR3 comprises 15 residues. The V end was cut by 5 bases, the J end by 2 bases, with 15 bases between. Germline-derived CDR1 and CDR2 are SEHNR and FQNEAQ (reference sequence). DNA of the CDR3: TGTGCCAGCAGCCCCGCCCCGGGCCCTCAAGAGACCCAGTACTTC. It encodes CASSPAPGPQETQYF.

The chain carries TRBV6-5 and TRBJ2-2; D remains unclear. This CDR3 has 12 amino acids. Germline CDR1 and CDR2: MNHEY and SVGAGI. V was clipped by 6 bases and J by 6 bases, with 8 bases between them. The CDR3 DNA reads TGTGCCAGCAGCCTGTCACCCGGGGAGCTGTTTTTT. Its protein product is CASSLSPGELFF.

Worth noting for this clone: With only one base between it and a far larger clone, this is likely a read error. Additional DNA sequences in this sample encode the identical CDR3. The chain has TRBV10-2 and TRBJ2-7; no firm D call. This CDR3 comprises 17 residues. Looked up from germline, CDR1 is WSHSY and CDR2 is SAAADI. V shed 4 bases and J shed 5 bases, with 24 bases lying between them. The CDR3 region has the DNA TGCGCCAGCAGTGCAAGTTGGTGGTCAGGAGAAGGGCACGAGCAGTACTTC. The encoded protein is CASSASWWSGEGHEQYF.

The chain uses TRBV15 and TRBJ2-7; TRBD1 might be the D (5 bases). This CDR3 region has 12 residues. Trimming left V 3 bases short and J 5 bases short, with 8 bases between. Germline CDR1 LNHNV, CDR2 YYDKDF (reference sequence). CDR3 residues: CATSSGRDEQYF. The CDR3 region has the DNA TGTGCCACCAGCAGTGGCAGGGACGAGCAGTACTTC.

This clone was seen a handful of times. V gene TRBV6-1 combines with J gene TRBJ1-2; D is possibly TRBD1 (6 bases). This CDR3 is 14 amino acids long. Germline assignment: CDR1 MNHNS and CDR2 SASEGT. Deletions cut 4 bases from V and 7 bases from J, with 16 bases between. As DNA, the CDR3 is TGTGCCAGCAGTGGTTACGGATGGACAGTTGGCTACACCTTC. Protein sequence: CASSGYGWTVGYTF.

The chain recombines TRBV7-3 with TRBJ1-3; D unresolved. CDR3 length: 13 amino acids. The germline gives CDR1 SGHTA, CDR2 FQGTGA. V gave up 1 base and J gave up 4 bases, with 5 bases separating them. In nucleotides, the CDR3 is TGTGCCAGCAGCTTAAGAGGAGGAAACACCATATATTTT. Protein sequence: CASSLRGGNTIYF.

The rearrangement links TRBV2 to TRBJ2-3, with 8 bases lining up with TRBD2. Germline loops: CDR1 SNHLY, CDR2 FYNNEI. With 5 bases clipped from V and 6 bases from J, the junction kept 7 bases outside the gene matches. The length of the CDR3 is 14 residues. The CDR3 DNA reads TGTGCCAGCAGTTCCCGGGGGGGTCTCGATACGCAGTATTTT. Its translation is CASSSRGGLDTQYF.

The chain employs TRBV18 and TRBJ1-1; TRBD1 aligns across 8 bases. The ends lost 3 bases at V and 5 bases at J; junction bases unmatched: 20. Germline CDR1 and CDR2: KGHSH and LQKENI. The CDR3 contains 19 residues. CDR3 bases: TGTGCCAGCTCACCGCGGACAGGGTCCGATGGCCCGCGAACGACTGAAGCTTTCTTT. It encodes CASSPRTGSDGPRTTEAFF.

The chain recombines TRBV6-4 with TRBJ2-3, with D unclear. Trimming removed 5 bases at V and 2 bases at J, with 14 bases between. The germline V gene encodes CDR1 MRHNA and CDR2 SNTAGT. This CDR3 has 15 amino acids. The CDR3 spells CASSMTLTSTDTQYF. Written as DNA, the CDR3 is TGTGCCAGCAGTATGACCCTTACGTCCACAGATACGCAGTATTTT.

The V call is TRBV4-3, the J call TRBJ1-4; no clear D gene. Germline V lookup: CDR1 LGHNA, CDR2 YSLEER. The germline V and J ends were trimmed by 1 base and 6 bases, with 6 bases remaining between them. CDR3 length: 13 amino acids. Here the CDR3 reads CASSQATYEKLFF. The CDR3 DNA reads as TGCGCCAGCAGCCAAGCCACATATGAAAAACTGTTTTTT.

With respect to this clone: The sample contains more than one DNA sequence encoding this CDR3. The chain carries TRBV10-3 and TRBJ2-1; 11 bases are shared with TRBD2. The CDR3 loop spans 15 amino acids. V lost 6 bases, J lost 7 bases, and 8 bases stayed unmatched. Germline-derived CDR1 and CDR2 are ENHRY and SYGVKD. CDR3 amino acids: CAISLLAGGGNEQFF. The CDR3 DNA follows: TGTGCCATCAGCCTCCTAGCGGGAGGCGGGAATGAGCAGTTCTTC.

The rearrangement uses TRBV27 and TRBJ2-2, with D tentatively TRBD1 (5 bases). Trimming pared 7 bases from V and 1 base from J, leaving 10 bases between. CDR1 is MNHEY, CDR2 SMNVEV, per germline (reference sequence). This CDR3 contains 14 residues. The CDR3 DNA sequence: TGTGCCAGCAAACTGCAGGGGAACACCGGGGAGCTGTTTTTT. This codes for CASKLQGNTGELFF.

The CDR3 is CASRKTSTGNSPLHF. The CDR3 DNA reads TGCGCCAGCAGGAAGACCTCTACGGGGAATTCACCCCTCCACTTT. The chain uses TRBV5-1 and TRBJ1-6; D not resolved. Germline CDR1 and CDR2: SGHRS and YFSETQ. CDR3 length equals 15 residues. V was clipped by 5 bases and J by 7 bases, with 16 bases between them.

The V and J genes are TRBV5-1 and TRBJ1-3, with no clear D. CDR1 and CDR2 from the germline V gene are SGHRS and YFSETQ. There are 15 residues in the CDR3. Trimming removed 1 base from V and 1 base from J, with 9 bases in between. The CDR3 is CASSLNGQSGNTIYF. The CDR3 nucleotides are TGCGCCAGCAGCTTGAACGGCCAGTCTGGAAACACCATATATTTT.

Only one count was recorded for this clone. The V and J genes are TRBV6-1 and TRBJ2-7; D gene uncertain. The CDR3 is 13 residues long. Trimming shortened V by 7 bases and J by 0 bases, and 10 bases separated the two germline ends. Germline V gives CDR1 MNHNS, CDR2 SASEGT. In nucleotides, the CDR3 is TGTGCCAGCAACCTCTACAGCTCCTACGAGCAGTACTTC. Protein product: CASNLYSSYEQYF.

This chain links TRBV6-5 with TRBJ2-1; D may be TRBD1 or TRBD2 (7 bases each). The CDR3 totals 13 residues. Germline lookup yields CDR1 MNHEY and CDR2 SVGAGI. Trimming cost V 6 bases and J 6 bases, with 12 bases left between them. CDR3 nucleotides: TGTGCCAGCAGAGCAGGGGGGGGCAATGAGCAGTTCTTC. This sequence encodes CASRAGGGNEQFF.

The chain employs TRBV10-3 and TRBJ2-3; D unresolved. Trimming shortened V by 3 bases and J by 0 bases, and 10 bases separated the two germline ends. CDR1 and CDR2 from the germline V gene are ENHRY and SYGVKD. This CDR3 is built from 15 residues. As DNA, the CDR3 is TGTGCCATCAGTGAAGGCCTCTCTAGCACAGATACGCAGTATTTT. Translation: CAISEGLSSTDTQYF.

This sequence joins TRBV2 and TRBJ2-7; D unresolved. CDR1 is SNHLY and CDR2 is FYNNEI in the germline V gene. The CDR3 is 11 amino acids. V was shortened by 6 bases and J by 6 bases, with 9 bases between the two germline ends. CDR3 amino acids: CASRASAEQYF. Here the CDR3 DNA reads TGTGCCAGCAGGGCGTCGGCCGAGCAGTACTTC.